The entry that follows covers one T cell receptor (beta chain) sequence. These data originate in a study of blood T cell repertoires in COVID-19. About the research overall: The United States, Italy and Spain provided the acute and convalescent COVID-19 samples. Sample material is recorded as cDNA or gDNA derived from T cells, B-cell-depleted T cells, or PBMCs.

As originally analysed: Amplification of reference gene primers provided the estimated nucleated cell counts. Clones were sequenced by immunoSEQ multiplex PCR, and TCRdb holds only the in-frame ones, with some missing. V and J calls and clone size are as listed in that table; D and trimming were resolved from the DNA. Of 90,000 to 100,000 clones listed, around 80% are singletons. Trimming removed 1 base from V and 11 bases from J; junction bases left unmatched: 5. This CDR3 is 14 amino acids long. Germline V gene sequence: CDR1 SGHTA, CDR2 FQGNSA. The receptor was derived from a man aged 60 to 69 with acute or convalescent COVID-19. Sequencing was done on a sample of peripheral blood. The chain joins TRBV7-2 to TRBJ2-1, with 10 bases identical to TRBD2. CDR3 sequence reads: CASSLGLAGAKQFF. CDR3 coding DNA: TGTGCCAGCAGCTTAGGGCTAGCGGGAGCCAAGCAGTTCTTC.